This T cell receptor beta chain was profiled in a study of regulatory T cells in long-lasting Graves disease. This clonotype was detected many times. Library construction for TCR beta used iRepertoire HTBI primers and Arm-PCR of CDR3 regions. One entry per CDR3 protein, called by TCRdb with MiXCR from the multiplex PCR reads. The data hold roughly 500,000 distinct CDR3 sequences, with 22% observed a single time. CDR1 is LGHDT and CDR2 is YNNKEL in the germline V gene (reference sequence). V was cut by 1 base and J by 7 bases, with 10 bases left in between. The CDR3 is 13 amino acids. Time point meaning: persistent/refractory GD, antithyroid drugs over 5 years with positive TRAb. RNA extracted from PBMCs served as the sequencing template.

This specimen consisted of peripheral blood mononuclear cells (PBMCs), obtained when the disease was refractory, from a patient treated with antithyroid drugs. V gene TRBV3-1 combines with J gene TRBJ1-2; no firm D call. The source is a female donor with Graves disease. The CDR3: CASSQGDSAGYTF. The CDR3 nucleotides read TGTGCCAGCAGCCAAGGGGATTCGGCTGGCTACACCTTC. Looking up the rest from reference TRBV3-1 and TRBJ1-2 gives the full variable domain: DTAVSQTPKYLVTQMGNDKSIKCEQNLGHDTMYWYKQDSKKFLKIMFSYNNKELIINETVPNRFSPKSPDKAHLNLHINSLELGDSAVYFCASSQGDSAGYTFGSGTRLTVV.